This TCR beta chain was sequenced for a study of cytomegalovirus exposure and HLA in healthy donors. General study findings and limits: In an earlier analysis, productive rearrangement rates for most beta V segments clustered near 87% or 30%. The study labeled more than 150 TCR beta chains cytomegalovirus-associated. Most observed TCR sequences were rare, whereas some public TCRs were detected in many donors.

In the case of this clone: Its antigen is as yet unknown.

PCR primers comprised 60 Vbeta and 13 Jbeta primers. In the original workflow: An analysis performed later counted 70 million to 90 million unique TCR beta chains (roughly 11 million of them shared). TCRdb keeps only in-frame clones here, not all; method: immunoSEQ multiplex PCR. V, J and clone size reflect that table, while D and trimming were determined from the DNA. The data contain over 150,000 clones, about three quarters of them singletons. The sample was PBMCs. The source is a woman in her 30s in good health and CMV-seronegative.

The CDR3 DNA sequence: TGTGCCAGTAGTACCAGTTGGGGGGATCAGCCCCAGCATTTT. It translates to CASSTSWGDQPQHF. The chain carries TRBV19 and TRBJ1-5; TRBD1 might be the D (5 bases). Germline CDR1 and CDR2: LNHDA and SQIVND (reference sequence). The length of the CDR3 is 14 residues. V lost 4 bases and J lost 5, with 12 bases in between. Full variable domain (remainder filled in from reference TRBV19 and TRBJ1-5): DGGITQSPKYLFRKEGQNVTLSCEQNLNHDAMYWYRQDPGQGLRLIYYSQIVNDFQKGDIAEGYSVSREKKESFPLTVTSAQKNPTAFYLCASSTSWGDQPQHFGDGTRLSIL.